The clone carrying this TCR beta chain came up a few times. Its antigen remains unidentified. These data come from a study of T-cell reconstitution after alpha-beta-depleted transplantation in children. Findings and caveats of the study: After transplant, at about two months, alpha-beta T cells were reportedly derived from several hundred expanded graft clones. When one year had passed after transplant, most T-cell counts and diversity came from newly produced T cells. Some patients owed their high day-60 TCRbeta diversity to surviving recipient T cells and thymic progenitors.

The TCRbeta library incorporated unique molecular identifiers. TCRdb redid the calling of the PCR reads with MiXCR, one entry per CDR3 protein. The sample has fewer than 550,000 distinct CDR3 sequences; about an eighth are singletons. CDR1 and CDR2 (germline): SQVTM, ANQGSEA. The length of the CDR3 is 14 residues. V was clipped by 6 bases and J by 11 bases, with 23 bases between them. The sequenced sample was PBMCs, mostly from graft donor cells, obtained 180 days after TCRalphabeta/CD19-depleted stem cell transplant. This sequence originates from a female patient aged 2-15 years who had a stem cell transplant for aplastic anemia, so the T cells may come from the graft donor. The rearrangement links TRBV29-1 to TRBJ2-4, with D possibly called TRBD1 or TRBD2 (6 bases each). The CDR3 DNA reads TGCAGCGTCCGGGACATCGGGACTTCCTACCTTCAGTACTTC. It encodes CSVRDIGTSYLQYF.